The subject of this entry is one T cell receptor (beta chain). As yet, its antigen is unknown. V lost 1 base to trimming and J lost 4 bases, with 7 bases between them. The CDR3 is 13 amino acids. Germline lookup yields CDR1 SEHNR and CDR2 FQNEAQ (reference sequence). These data originate in a study of persistence of HIV-infected CD4 T cells. This was the immunoSEQ version 4 assay in survey mode. Here immunoSEQ multiplex PCR was the method, and the copy in TCRdb shows in-frame clones only, minus some. In the table there are about 13,000 clones, less than 70% of which are singletons. Cells were stimulated with overlapping HIV-1 Gag 15-mer peptides. Sorting of responding CD4+ T cells relied on upregulated CD40 ligand together with CD69.

The sequencing here drew on CD4+ T cells sorted from PBMCs after approximately 19-hour stimulation, taken from a patient who received antiretroviral therapy. The chain recombines TRBV7-9 with TRBJ1-2; no clear D. This receptor was identified in an adult man with HIV who was CMV-seropositive. The chain's CDR3 is CASSLEVSYGYTF. In DNA, the CDR3 is TGTGCCAGCAGCTTAGAAGTCAGCTATGGCTACACCTTC.